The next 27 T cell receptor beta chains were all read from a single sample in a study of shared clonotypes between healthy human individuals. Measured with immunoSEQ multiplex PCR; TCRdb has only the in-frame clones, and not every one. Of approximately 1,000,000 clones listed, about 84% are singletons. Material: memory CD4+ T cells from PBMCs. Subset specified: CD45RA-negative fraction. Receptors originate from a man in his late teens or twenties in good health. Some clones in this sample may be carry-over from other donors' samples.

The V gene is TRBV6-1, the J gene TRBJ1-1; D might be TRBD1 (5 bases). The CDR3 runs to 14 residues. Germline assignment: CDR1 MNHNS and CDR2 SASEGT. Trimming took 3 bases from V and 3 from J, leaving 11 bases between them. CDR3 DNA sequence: TGTGCCAGCAGTGACCGGGACGGAGACACTGAAGCTTTCTTT. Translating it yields CASSDRDGDTEAFF.

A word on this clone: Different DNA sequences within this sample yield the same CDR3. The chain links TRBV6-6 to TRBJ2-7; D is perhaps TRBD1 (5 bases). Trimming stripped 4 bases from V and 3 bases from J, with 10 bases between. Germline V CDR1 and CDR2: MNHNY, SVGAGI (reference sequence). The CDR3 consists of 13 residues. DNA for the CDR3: TGTGCCAGCAGTTCCACCGACAGCTACGAGCAGTACTTC. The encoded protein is CASSSTDSYEQYF.

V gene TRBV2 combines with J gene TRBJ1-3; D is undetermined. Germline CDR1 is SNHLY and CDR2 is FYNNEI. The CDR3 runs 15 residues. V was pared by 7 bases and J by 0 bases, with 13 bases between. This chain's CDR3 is CASMIEGISGNTIYF. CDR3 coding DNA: TGTGCCAGCATGATTGAGGGAATCTCTGGAAACACCATATATTTT.

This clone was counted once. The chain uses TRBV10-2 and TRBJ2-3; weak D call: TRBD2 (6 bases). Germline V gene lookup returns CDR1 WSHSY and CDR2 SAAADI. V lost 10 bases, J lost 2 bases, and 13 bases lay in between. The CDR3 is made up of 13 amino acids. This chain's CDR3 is CATRTINTDTQYF. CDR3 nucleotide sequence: TGCGCCACCCGGACTATTAACACAGATACGCAGTATTTT.

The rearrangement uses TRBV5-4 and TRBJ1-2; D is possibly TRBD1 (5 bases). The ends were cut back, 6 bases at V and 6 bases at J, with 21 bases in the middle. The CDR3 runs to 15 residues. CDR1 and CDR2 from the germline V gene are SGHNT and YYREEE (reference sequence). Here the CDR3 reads CASTPPGSVENGYTF. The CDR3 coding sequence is TGTGCCAGCACCCCTCCAGGGTCAGTAGAGAATGGCTACACCTTC.

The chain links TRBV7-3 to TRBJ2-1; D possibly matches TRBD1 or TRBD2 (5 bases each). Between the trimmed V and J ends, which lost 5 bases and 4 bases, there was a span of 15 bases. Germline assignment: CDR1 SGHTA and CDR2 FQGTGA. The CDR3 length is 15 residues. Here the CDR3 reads CASSMGLGRYNEQFF. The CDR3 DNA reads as TGTGCCAGCAGCATGGGCCTGGGACGTTACAATGAGCAGTTCTTC.

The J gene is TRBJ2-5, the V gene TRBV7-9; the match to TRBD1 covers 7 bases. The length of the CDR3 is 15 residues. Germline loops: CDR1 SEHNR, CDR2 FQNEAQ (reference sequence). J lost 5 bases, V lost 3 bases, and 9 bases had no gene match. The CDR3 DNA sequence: TGTGCCAGCAGCTTCGGAGACAGGGATGGGGAGACCCAGTACTTC. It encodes CASSFGDRDGETQYF.

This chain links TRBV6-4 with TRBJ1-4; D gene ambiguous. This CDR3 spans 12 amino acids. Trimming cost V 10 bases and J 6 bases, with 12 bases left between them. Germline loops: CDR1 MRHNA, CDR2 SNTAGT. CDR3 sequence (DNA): TGTGCCACCATCCGGCAGCATGAAAAACTGTTTTTT. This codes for CATIRQHEKLFF.

CDR3 DNA sequence: TGTGCCAGCAGCTCATACGGACAGGGAGTCTACGAGCAGTACTTC. Amino acid sequence: CASSSYGQGVYEQYF. The chain uses TRBV7-8 and TRBJ2-7; TRBD1 aligns across 8 bases. Per germline, CDR1 SGHVS and CDR2 FQNEAQ. The V segment lost 4 bases and the J segment 3 bases; nucleotides outside the gene matches: 8. The CDR3 runs 15 residues.

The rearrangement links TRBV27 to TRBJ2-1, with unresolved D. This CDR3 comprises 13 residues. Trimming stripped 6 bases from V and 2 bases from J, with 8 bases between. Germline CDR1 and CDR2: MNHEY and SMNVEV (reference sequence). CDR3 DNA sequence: TGTGCCAGCAGGGTGCGTCCCTACAATGAGCAGTTCTTC. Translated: CASRVRPYNEQFF.

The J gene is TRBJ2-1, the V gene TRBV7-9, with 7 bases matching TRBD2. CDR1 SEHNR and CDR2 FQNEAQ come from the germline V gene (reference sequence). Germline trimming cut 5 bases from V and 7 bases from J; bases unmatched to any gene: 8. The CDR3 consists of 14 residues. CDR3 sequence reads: CASSPEWEGNEQFF. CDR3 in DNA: TGTGCCAGCAGCCCAGAGTGGGAGGGGAATGAGCAGTTCTTC.

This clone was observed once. CDR3 nucleotide sequence: TGTGCCAGCAGTGAGAGTCGACAGGGAAACGAGCAGTACTTC. This codes for CASSESRQGNEQYF. The chain uses TRBV2 and TRBJ2-5; 7 bases agree with TRBD1. The J call may be mistaken, given a closer DNA end match to TRBJ2-7. This CDR3 is 14 amino acids long. Germline V gene lookup returns CDR1 SNHLY and CDR2 FYNNEI.

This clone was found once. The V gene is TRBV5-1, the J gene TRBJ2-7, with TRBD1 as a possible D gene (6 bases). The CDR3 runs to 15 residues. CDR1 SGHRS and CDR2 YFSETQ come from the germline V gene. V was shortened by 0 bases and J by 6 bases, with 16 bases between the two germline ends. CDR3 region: CASSLAGDSRREQYF. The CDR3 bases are TGCGCCAGCAGCTTGGCAGGGGATTCTCGGCGCGAGCAGTACTTC.

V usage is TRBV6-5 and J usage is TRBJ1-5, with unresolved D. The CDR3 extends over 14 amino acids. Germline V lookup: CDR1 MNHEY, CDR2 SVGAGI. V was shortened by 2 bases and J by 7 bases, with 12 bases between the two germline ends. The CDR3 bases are TGTGCCAGCAGTTACAGCTGGGTCGGACAGCCCCAGCATTTT. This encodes CASSYSWVGQPQHF.

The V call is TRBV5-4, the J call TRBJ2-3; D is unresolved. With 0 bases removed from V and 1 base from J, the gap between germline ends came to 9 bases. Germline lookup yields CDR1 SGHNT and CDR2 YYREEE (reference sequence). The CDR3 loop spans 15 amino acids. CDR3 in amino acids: CASSLERRGTDTQYF. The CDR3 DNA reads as TGTGCCAGCAGCTTGGAACGGCGCGGCACAGATACGCAGTATTTT.

This CDR3 reads CASSSTVAQGSDGYTF. The CDR3, as DNA: TGCGCCAGCAGCTCTACGGTGGCGCAGGGATCGGACGGCTACACCTTC. The chain combines TRBV5-1 with TRBJ1-2; D perhaps matches TRBD1 (5 bases). V was cut by 3 bases and J by 8 bases, with 23 bases left in between. The germline gives CDR1 SGHRS, CDR2 YFSETQ. The CDR3 spans 16 residues.

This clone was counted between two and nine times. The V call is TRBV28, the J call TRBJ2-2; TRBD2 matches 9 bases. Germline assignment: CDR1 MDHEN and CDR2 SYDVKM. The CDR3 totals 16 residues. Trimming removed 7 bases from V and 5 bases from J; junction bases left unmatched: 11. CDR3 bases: TGTGCCAGCACCCGACCGGGACTAGCAACGACCGGGGAGCTGTTTTTT. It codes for CASTRPGLATTGELFF.

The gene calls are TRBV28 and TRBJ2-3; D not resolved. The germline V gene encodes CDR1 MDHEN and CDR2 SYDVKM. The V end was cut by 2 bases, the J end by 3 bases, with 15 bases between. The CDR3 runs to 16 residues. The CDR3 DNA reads TGTGCCAGCAGTTTAAATCCGCTAGGTTCTACAGATACGCAGTATTTT. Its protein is CASSLNPLGSTDTQYF.

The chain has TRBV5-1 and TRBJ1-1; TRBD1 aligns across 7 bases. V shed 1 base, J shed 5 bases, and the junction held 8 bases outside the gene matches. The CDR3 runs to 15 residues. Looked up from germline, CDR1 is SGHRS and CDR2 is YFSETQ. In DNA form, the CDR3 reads TGCGCCAGCAGCTTGATAGGTCAGGGGGGAACTGAAGCTTTCTTT. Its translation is CASSLIGQGGTEAFF.

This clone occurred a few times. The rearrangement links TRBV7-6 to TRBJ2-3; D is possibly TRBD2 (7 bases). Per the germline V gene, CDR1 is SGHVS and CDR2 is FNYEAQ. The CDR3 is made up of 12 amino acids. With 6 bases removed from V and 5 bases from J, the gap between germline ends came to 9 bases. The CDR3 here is CASRGGGDTQYF. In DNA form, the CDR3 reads TGTGCCAGCAGAGGGGGGGGAGATACGCAGTATTTT.

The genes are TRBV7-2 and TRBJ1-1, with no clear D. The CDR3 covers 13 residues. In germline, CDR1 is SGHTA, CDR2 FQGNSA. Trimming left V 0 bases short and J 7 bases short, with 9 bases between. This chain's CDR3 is CASSLARTFEAFF. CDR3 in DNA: TGTGCCAGCAGCTTAGCGAGGACTTTTGAAGCTTTCTTT.

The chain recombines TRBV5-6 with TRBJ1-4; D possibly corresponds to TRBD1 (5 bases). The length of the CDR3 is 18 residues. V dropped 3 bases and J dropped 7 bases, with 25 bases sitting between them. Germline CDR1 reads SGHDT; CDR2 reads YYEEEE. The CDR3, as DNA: TGTGCCAGCAGCTCCCGGTTCGGGGCCAGCAGAAGGCTTGAAAAACTGTTTTTT. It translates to CASSSRFGASRRLEKLFF.

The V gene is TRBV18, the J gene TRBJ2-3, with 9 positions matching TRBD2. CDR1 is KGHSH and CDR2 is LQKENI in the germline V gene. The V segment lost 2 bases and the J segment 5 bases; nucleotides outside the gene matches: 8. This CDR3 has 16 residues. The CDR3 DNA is TGTGCCAGCTCACCATCCACTAGCGGGCGGCGAGATACGCAGTATTTT. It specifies CASSPSTSGRRDTQYF. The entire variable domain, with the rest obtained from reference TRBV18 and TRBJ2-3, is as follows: NAGVMQNPRHLVRRRGQEARLRCSPMKGHSHVYWYRQLPEEGLKFMVYLQKENIIDESGMPKERFSAEFPKEGPSILRIQQVVRGDSAAYFCASSPSTSGRRDTQYFGPGTRLTVL.

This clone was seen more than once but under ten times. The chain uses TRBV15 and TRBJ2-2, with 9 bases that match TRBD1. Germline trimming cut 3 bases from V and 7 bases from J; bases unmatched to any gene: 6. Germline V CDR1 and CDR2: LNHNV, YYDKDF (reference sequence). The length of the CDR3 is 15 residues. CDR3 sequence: CATSRGQGYGGELFF. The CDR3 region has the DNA TGTGCCACCAGCAGGGGACAGGGATATGGCGGGGAGCTGTTTTTT.

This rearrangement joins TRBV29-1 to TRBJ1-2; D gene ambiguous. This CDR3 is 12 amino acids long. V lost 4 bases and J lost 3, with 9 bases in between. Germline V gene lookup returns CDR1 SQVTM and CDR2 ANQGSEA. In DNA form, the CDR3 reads TGCAGCGTTGCCGTCAGTCACTATGGCTACACCTTC. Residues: CSVAVSHYGYTF.

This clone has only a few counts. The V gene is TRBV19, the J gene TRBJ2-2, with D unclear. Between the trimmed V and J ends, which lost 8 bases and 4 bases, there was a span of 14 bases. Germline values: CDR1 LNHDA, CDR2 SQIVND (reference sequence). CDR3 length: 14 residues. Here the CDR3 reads CASQKDVGTGELFF. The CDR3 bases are TGTGCCAGTCAAAAAGATGTGGGCACCGGGGAGCTGTTTTTT. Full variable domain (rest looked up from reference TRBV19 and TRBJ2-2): DGGITQSPKYLFRKEGQNVTLSCEQNLNHDAMYWYRQDPGQGLRLIYYSQIVNDFQKGDIAEGYSVSREKKESFPLTVTSAQKNPTAFYLCASQKDVGTGELFFGEGSRLTVL.

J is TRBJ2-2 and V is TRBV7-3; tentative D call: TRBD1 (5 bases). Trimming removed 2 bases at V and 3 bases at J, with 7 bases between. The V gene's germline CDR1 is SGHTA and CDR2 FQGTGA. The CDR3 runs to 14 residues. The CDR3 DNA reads TGTGCCAGCAGCTTATTCAGGGACACCGGGGAGCTGTTTTTT. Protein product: CASSLFRDTGELFF.